One sample yielded the 13 T cell receptor beta chains listed below, sequenced in a study of cytomegalovirus exposure and HLA in healthy donors. The PCR ran on 60 Vbeta and 13 Jbeta primers. Generated by immunoSEQ multiplex PCR, the TCRdb table keeps only in-frame clones and is missing some. The table records 170,000 or so clones, more than 60% of them present only once. Source material: PBMCs. Receptor source: a woman aged 55 to 70 in good health and CMV-seropositive.

The genes are TRBV30 and TRBJ1-1; D gene unclear. The CDR3 is 16 residues long. With 0 bases removed from V and 1 base from J, the gap between germline ends came to 15 bases. Germline V gives CDR1 GTSNPN, CDR2 SVGIG (reference sequence). Here the CDR3 DNA reads TGTGCCTGGAGTGTACTTGCAGGTATTGGGAACACTGAAGCTTTCTTT. As protein: CAWSVLAGIGNTEAFF. Variable domain in full (rest from reference TRBV30 and TRBJ1-1): SQTIHQWPATLVQPVGSPLSLECTVEGTSNPNLYWYRQAAGRGLQLLFYSVGIGQISSEVPQNLSASRPQDRQFILSSKKLLLSDSGFYLCAWSVLAGIGNTEAFFGQGTRLTVV.

This clone was detected once. CDR3 amino acids: CASSLLQAGTQYF. CDR3 DNA sequence: TGTGCCAGCAGTTTACTTCAGGCCGGGACCCAGTACTTC. The rearrangement uses TRBV28 and TRBJ2-5; D unclear. V lost 2 bases and J 7 bases, leaving 11 bases between the germline ends. This CDR3 is 13 amino acids long. Germline lookup yields CDR1 MDHEN and CDR2 SYDVKM.

Only one count was recorded for this clone. One junction end disagrees with the germline gene, perhaps due to a read error. This chain connects TRBV19 to TRBJ2-3, with D maybe TRBD2 (5 bases). The CDR3 totals 15 residues. In germline, CDR1 is LNHDA, CDR2 SQIVND (reference sequence). The CDR3 loop is CASSMIGIGTDTRYF. The CDR3 nucleotides are TGTGCCAGTAGTATGATCGGGATCGGCACAGATACGCGGTATTTT.

This rearrangement joins TRBV7-2 to TRBJ2-1; 13 nucleotides align to TRBD2. The CDR3 has 16 amino acids. Trimming cost V 1 base and J 9 bases; bases outside gene matches: 6. The germline V gene has CDR1 SGHTA and CDR2 FQGNSA. In DNA, the CDR3 is TGTGCCAGCAGCTTAGTTTTGACTAGCGGGGGGATTGAGCAGTTCTTC. This encodes CASSLVLTSGGIEQFF.

Worth noting for this clone: Compared with germline, one end of the junction differs, possibly owing to a read error. V gene TRBV4-2 combines with J gene TRBJ2-4; TRBD2 matches 15 bases. Germline CDR1 reads LGHNA; CDR2 reads YNFKEQ. This CDR3 is built from 20 residues. The CDR3 loop reads CASSQPSGLAGGAAKNSQYF. In DNA form, the CDR3 reads TGTGCCAGCAGCCAGCCTTCGGGACTAGCGGGGGGAGCGGCCAAAAACAGTCAGTACTTC.

In this sample, this clone turned up once. This chain links TRBV7-7 with TRBJ2-3; possibly TRBD1 for D (5 bases). V shed 2 bases and J shed 6 bases, with 18 bases lying between them. Germline CDR1 is SSHAT and CDR2 is FNYEAQ (reference sequence). The CDR3 is 16 residues long. The CDR3, as DNA: TGTGCCAGCAGCTTATCCACGGGTAGGGGATGGGATACGCAGTATTTT. Translated, it gives CASSLSTGRGWDTQYF.

This clone was seen a single time. This chain links TRBV7-9 with TRBJ2-7; 9 bases line up with TRBD2. Germline V gene data show CDR1 as SEHNR and CDR2 as FQNEAQ (reference sequence). The CDR3 has 16 amino acids. Unmatched junction bases numbered 13, after V lost 5 bases and J lost 5 bases. The CDR3 DNA is TGTGCCAGCAGCCCCTCGTGGCGGGAGGGCCTCGACGAGCAGTACTTC. This gives the protein CASSPSWREGLDEQYF.

V is TRBV19 and J is TRBJ1-5; D remains ambiguous. Germline CDR1 and CDR2: LNHDA and SQIVND (reference sequence). Trimming shortened V by 5 bases and J by 10 bases, and 12 bases separated the two germline ends. The CDR3 is 12 residues long. The CDR3 sequence is CASSPPNYPQHF. The CDR3 DNA is TGTGCCAGTAGTCCCCCTAACTACCCCCAGCATTTT.

A note on this clone: The CDR3 ends on some other residue instead of the conserved phenylalanine or tryptophan, so this is likely a read error. The chain combines TRBV2 with TRBJ1-5; a possible D gene is TRBD1 (5 bases). Germline CDR1 reads SNHLY; CDR2 reads FYNNEI. V shed 6 bases and J shed 3 bases, with 6 bases lying between them. The length of the CDR3 is 12 residues. The CDR3, as DNA: TGTGCCAGCAGACAGGACAATCAGCCCCAGCATCTT. Its protein product is CASRQDNQPQHL.

This clone has only a few counts. The rearrangement links TRBV7-3 to TRBJ2-7; the match to TRBD2 covers 9 bases. The CDR3 loop spans 12 amino acids. Germline V lookup: CDR1 SGHTA, CDR2 FQGTGA. The V and J ends lost 5 bases and 9 bases, in that order; junction bases with no gene match: 5. The CDR3 sequence: CASSTILAGQYF. DNA for the CDR3: TGTGCCAGCAGCACAATACTAGCGGGGCAGTACTTC. The variable domain in full, with the rest retrieved from reference TRBV7-3 and TRBJ2-7, is GAGVSQTPSNKVTEKGKYVELRCDPISGHTALYWYRQSLGQGPEFLIYFQGTGAADDSGLPNDRFFAVRPEGSVSTLKIQRTERGDSAVYLCASSTILAGQYFGPGTRLTVT.

The chain has TRBV7-3 and TRBJ2-1, with D perhaps matching TRBD1 (6 bases). V gave up 5 bases and J gave up 7 bases, with 12 bases separating them. Germline CDR1 reads SGHTA; CDR2 reads FQGTGA. This CDR3 comprises 13 residues. This CDR3 is CASSQQGKNEQFF. In DNA, the CDR3 is TGTGCCAGCAGCCAGCAGGGGAAGAATGAGCAGTTCTTC. The variable domain in full, with the rest retrieved from reference TRBV7-3 and TRBJ2-1, is GAGVSQTPSNKVTEKGKYVELRCDPISGHTALYWYRQSLGQGPEFLIYFQGTGAADDSGLPNDRFFAVRPEGSVSTLKIQRTERGDSAVYLCASSQQGKNEQFFGPGTRLTVL.

J is TRBJ2-7 and V is TRBV11-2, with TRBD1 matching 9 bases. Germline CDR1 reads SGHAT; CDR2 reads FQNNGV. The CDR3 length is 15 residues. Unmatched junction bases numbered 9, after V lost 5 bases and J lost 4 bases. The CDR3 DNA follows: TGTGCCAGCAGCCCGCGAGGACAGGGGATATACGAGCAGTACTTC. Protein: CASSPRGQGIYEQYF.

This chain connects TRBV7-2 to TRBJ1-2; no clear D. V was trimmed by 5 bases and J by 5 bases, leaving 12 bases between them. This CDR3 is built from 13 residues. Germline V gives CDR1 SGHTA, CDR2 FQGNSA. The chain's CDR3 is CASSELGGYGYTF. The CDR3 DNA follows: TGTGCCAGCAGCGAGCTGGGCGGGTATGGCTACACCTTC.